The next 16 T cell receptor beta chains were all read from a single sample in a study of T cells after yellow fever vaccination. TCRdb passed the 5' RACE reads through MiXCR, listing each CDR3 protein once. This sample has tens of thousands of distinct CDR3 sequences, with 10% found just once. Sequencing was performed on PBMCs, either bulk or a sorted T-cell subset (CD4+, CD8+, memory, or dextramer-sorted; not recorded which), taken around 16 days after the first yellow fever vaccination. The receptors come from a man aged 18 to 29 who received the YFV17D yellow fever vaccine.

This clonotype is medium-sized (0.01 to 0.1%). J is TRBJ2-6 and V is TRBV18; 9 nucleotides agree with TRBD1. The CDR3 consists of 18 residues. Germline V gives CDR1 KGHSH, CDR2 LQKENI. The V segment lost 3 bases and the J segment 1 base; nucleotides outside the gene matches: 7. The CDR3 DNA reads as TGTGCCAGCTCACCCTGGGGACAGGGAACTTCTGGGGCCAACGTCCTGACTTTC. Its protein is CASSPWGQGTSGANVLTF.

This clonotype was observed many times. The J gene is TRBJ2-3, the V gene TRBV7-3; unclear D gene. CDR1 is SGHTA and CDR2 is FQGTGA in the germline V gene. V was trimmed by 5 bases and J by 0 bases, leaving 12 bases between them. The CDR3 spans 15 residues. DNA of the CDR3: TGTGCCAGCAGCGTTGGGGTTACTAGCACAGATACGCAGTATTTT. Amino acids: CASSVGVTSTDTQYF.

This clonotype was seen ten or more times. The CDR3 DNA follows: TGTGCCAGCACCATAGGGGGCAGTTCTAATGAAAAACTGTTTTTT. Protein sequence: CASTIGGSSNEKLFF. The chain combines TRBV7-9 with TRBJ1-4, with 7 bases identical to TRBD1. Germline V gives CDR1 SEHNR, CDR2 FQNEAQ (reference sequence). The CDR3 is 15 amino acids. Trimming cost V 7 bases and J 3 bases; bases outside gene matches: 8.

This clonotype has at least ten counts. The chain is built from TRBV24-1 and TRBJ2-1, with D possibly TRBD2 on 5 matching bases. This CDR3 has 14 amino acids. Deletions cut 2 bases from V and 7 bases from J, with 11 bases between. Germline loops: CDR1 KGHDR, CDR2 SFDVKD. The CDR3 sequence is CATSDWIGVNEQFF. CDR3 coding DNA: TGTGCCACCAGTGATTGGATCGGGGTGAATGAGCAGTTCTTC.

This clonotype was picked up many times. This sequence joins TRBV7-2 and TRBJ1-6, with D tentatively TRBD1 (5 bases). With 2 bases removed from V and 8 bases from J, the gap between germline ends came to 13 bases. The CDR3 is made up of 15 amino acids. The germline V gene encodes CDR1 SGHTA and CDR2 FQGNSA. CDR3 nucleotides: TGTGCCAGCAGCTTAATAAGGGCAGGGTATTCACCCCTCCACTTT. This sequence encodes CASSLIRAGYSPLHF.

This clonotype was counted many times. The rearrangement links TRBV7-2 to TRBJ1-5; D gene uncertain. Germline V gene lookup returns CDR1 SGHTA and CDR2 FQGNSA. The CDR3 covers 15 residues. V was cut by 6 bases and J by 4 bases, with 16 bases left in between. In nucleotides, the CDR3 is TGTGCCAGCAGTCGATGGTCGGGCGGGAATCAGCCCCAGCATTTT. Its translation: CASSRWSGGNQPQHF.

With regard to this clonotype: This may be a read error: a much more frequent sequence differs by one nucleotide. The V call is TRBV11-3, the J call TRBJ2-5; 7 positions match TRBD1. CDR3 length equals 15 residues. The germline gives CDR1 SGHNT, CDR2 YENEEA. For the CDR3, the DNA is TGTGCCAGCAGCTTAGGCCCCGGACAGGCAGAGACCAAGTACTTC. Amino acid sequence: CASSLGPGQAETKYF.

This clonotype occurred many times. The rearrangement links TRBV24-1 to TRBJ2-4, with D tentatively TRBD1 or TRBD2 (5 bases each). CDR1 is KGHDR, CDR2 SFDVKD, per germline. The length of the CDR3 is 19 residues. The V end was cut by 8 bases, the J end by 0 bases, with 25 bases between. The CDR3, as DNA: TGTGCCACCATCTTCCTCCAAACCCCGGGACCACTAGCCAAAAACATTCAGTACTTC. The encoded protein is CATIFLQTPGPLAKNIQYF.

This clonotype was recorded at least ten times. This rearrangement joins TRBV29-1 to TRBJ2-3; TRBD2 is a possible D gene (5 bases). Germline loops: CDR1 SQVTM, CDR2 ANQGSEA. This CDR3 comprises 15 residues. The V end was cut by 6 bases, the J end by 4 bases, with 20 bases between. The CDR3, as DNA: TGCAGCGTCCCTCACTCGTCTGGAGCGGCAGATACGCAGTATTTT. Translating gives CSVPHSSGAADTQYF.

Ten or more counts support this clonotype. The chain employs TRBV15 and TRBJ2-3; D gene uncertain. The V gene's germline CDR1 is LNHNV and CDR2 YYDKDF (reference sequence). V lost 1 base and J lost 6, with 11 bases in between. The length of the CDR3 is 14 residues. CDR3 loop: CATSRGNGLDTQYF. In DNA, the CDR3 is TGTGCCACCAGCAGAGGGAACGGGCTGGATACGCAGTATTTT.

This clonotype was counted at least ten times. V and J are TRBV11-2 and TRBJ2-1; D unclear. This CDR3 spans 18 amino acids. Germline values: CDR1 SGHAT, CDR2 FQNNGV. Trimming left V 5 bases short and J 0 bases short, with 20 bases between. The CDR3 here is CASSRTTVTESSYNEQFF. CDR3 coding DNA: TGTGCCAGCAGCCGCACGACCGTCACCGAAAGCTCCTACAATGAGCAGTTCTTC.

The genes are TRBV5-4 and TRBJ2-3, with D perhaps matching TRBD1 (5 bases). Germline V gives CDR1 SGHNT, CDR2 YYREEE (reference sequence). The CDR3 has 14 residues. The V end lost 3 bases, the J end lost 6 bases, and 14 bases lay between the germline ends. CDR3 residues: CASSSDTTWDTQYF. Here the CDR3 DNA reads TGTGCCAGCAGCTCGGACACGACGTGGGATACGCAGTATTTT.

This clonotype has a count of ten or more. CDR3 region: CASSLEAKNIQYF. DNA of the CDR3: TGTGCCAGCAGCTTAGAGGCCAAAAACATTCAGTACTTC. This chain uses TRBV7-2 with TRBJ2-4; D gene ambiguous. This CDR3 contains 13 residues. The germline V and J ends were trimmed by 1 base and 1 base, with 2 bases remaining between them. Germline CDR1 reads SGHTA; CDR2 reads FQGNSA.

This clonotype was picked up many times. The J gene is TRBJ2-7, the V gene TRBV6-1; D may be TRBD2 (6 bases). CDR3 length: 17 amino acids. V was cut by 2 bases and J by 2 bases, with 19 bases left in between. The germline CDR1 and CDR2 sequences are MNHNS and SASEGT. The CDR3 DNA reads TGTGCCAGCAGTGAACCTACTAGCATCTATGTGGCCTACGAGCAGTACTTC. Translating gives CASSEPTSIYVAYEQYF.

About this clonotype itself: A much larger clone differs from this one at a single base, so this may be a read error. The chain uses TRBV5-1 and TRBJ1-6; the match to TRBD1 covers 11 bases. The CDR3 is made up of 15 amino acids. The germline V gene encodes CDR1 SGHRS and CDR2 YFSETQ. V was pared by 2 bases and J by 9 bases, with 4 bases of the junction left unmatched. CDR3 sequence reads: CASSFEGTGGSPLHF. CDR3 DNA: TGCGCCAGCAGCTTTGAAGGGACAGGGGGTTCACCCCTCCACTTT.

Worth noting for this clonotype: Since a much larger clone is just one base distant, this may be a read error. This chain uses TRBV6-1 with TRBJ1-6; no clear D gene. V was shortened by 7 bases and J by 5 bases, with 12 bases between the two germline ends. Germline V CDR1 and CDR2: MNHNS, SASEGT. CDR3 length equals 14 residues. CDR3: CASIPSWNNSPLHF. The CDR3 DNA reads as TGTGCCAGCATCCCCTCCTGGAATAATTCACCCCTCCACTTT.